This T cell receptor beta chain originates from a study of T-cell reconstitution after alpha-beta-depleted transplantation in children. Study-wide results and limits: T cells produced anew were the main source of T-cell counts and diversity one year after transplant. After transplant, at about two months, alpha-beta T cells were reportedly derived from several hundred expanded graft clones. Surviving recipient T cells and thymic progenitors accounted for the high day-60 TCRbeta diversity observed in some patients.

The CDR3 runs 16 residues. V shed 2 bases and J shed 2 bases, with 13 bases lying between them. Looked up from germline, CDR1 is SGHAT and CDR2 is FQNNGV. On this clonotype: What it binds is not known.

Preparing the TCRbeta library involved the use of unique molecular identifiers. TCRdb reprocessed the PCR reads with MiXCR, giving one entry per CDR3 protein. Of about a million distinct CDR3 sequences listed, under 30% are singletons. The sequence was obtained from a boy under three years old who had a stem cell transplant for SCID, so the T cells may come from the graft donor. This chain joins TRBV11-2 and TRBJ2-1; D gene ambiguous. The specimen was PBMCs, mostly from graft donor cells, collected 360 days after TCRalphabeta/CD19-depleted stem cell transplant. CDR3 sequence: CASSLITGYPYNEQFF. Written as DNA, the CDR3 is TGTGCCAGCAGCTTAATTACGGGCTACCCCTACAATGAGCAGTTCTTC.